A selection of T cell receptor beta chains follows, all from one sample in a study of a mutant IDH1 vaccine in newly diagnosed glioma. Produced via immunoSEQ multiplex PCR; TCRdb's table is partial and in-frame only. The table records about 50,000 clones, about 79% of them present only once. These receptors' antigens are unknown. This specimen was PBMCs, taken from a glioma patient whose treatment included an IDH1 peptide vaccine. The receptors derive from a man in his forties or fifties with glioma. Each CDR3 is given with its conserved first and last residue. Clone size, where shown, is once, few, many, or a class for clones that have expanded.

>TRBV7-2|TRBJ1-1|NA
CASSPSQGWGTEAFF
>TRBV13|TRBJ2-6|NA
CASSRGRDSGANVLTF
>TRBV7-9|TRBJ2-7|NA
CASSSMTGLAYEQYF
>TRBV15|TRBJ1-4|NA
CAAREGMVEKLFF
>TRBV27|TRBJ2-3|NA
CASSTVSTDTQYF
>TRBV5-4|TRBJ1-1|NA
CASSLAPDSYTEAFF
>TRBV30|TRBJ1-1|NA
CAWRNPYRNLNTEAFF
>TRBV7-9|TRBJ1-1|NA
CASSLAGGSEAFF
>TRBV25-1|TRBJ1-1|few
CASSGDRGRNTEAFF
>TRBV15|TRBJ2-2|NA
CATSSVRGGELFF
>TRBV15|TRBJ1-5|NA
CATSRGLDTGQPQHF
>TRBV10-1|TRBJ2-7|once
CASTSSSGGSYEQYF
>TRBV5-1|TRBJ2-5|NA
CASSRRRGEETQYF
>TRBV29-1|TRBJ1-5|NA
CSVSTGDWEPQHF
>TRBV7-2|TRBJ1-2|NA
CASSYGTSYYGYTF